This TCR beta chain appears in the sequencing data of a study of cytomegalovirus exposure and HLA in healthy donors. Study summary: There were a few hundred genotyped donors. Of these, about 80% fell in the genetic ancestry cluster associated with self-reported Caucasian donors.

This CDR3 comprises 17 residues. Germline assignment: CDR1 SGHAT and CDR2 FQDESV (reference sequence). After removal of 2 bases from V and 4 bases from J, the junction contained 7 bases not matched to a gene. The PCR was carried out with 60 Vbeta primers and 13 Jbeta primers. Some clones are missing from TCRdb's copy, which holds only in-frame ones; the method was immunoSEQ multiplex PCR. The table has under 200,000 clones, over 70% seen once. Turning to this clone: Antigen: not known.

Regarding the study as a whole: Among TCR beta chains, those listed as cytomegalovirus-associated numbered some 170.

The chain recombines TRBV11-1 with TRBJ2-1; TRBD2 matches 11 bases. The sequencing sample was made of PBMCs. This receptor was obtained from a woman aged 50 to 65 in good health and CMV-seronegative. As DNA, the CDR3 is TGTGCCAGCAGCTTATTGGGACTAGCGGTTGATTACAATGAGCAGTTCTTC. Its translation: CASSLLGLAVDYNEQFF.